The TCR beta chain under discussion was sequenced for a study of OX40 agonist ivuxolimab in advanced cancers. General study results and limits: CD4+ T cells averaged fewer expanded clones than CD8+ T cells.

Only in-frame clones appear in the TCRdb table, and some are missing; sequencing was by immunoSEQ multiplex PCR. The repertoire includes 39,000 or so clones, approximately 87% of them detected once, and roughly 33% sits in the top ten. V was trimmed by 4 bases and J by 11 bases, leaving 12 bases between them. CDR1 is MNHEY and CDR2 is SMNVEV in the germline V gene (reference sequence). The CDR3 extends over 12 amino acids. In the case of this clone: The antigen is undetermined.

The specimen comprised CD4+ or CD8+ T cells sorted from blood, sampled in a trial of the OX40 agonist ivuxolimab. This TCR was recovered from an adult with an advanced solid tumor such as melanoma, head and neck, liver or kidney cancer. V usage is TRBV27 and J usage is TRBJ2-1; perhaps D is TRBD1 or TRBD2 (6 bases each). The CDR3 DNA is TGTGCCAGCAGTTCCACAGGGAGGAAGCAGTTCTTC. It codes for CASSSTGRKQFF.